Many counts were recorded for the clone carrying this TCR beta chain. Its specificity is not known. This CDR3 contains 14 residues. CDR1 SGHDT and CDR2 YYEEEE come from the germline V gene. With 2 bases removed from V and 10 bases from J, the gap between germline ends came to 13 bases. TCRdb analysed the 5' RACE reads with MiXCR anew, one entry per CDR3 protein. The top ten hold 9.9% of the sample, which has approximately 100,000 distinct CDR3 sequences, almost 8.5% seen once. This entry is derived from a study of CD8 T cells in ankylosing spondylitis. General study points: A number of the motif variants had already been described in reactive arthritis synovial fluid and blood.

This clonotype was obtained from a male donor with ankylosing spondylitis or in good health (not recorded which). The chain combines TRBV5-6 with TRBJ1-6, with D unclear. The sequenced sample was blood, either unsorted or a sorted T cell fraction (not recorded which). The CDR3 DNA sequence: TGTGCCAGCAGCTTCCAGGACTCAGGATCACCCCTCCACTTT. As protein: CASSFQDSGSPLHF. The variable domain in full, with the rest retrieved from reference TRBV5-6 and TRBJ1-6, is DAGVTQSPTHLIKTRGQQVTLRCSPKSGHDTVSWYQQALGQGPQFIFQYYEEEERQRGNFPDRFSGHQFPNYSSELNVNALLLGDSALYLCASSFQDSGSPLHFGNGTRLTVT.